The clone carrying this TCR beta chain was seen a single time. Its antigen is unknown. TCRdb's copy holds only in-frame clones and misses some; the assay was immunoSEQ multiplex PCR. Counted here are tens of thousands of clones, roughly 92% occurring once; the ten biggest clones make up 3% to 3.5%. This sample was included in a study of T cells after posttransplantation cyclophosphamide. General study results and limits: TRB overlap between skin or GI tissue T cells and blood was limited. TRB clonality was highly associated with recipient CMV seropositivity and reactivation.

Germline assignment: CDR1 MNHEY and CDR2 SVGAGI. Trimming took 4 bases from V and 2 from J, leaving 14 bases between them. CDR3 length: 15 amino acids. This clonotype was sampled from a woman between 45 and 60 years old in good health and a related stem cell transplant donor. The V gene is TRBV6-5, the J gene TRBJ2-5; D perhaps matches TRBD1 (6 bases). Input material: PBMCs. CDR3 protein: CASSLGQWSQETQYF. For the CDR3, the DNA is TGTGCCAGCAGTTTAGGACAGTGGTCTCAAGAGACCCAGTACTTC.